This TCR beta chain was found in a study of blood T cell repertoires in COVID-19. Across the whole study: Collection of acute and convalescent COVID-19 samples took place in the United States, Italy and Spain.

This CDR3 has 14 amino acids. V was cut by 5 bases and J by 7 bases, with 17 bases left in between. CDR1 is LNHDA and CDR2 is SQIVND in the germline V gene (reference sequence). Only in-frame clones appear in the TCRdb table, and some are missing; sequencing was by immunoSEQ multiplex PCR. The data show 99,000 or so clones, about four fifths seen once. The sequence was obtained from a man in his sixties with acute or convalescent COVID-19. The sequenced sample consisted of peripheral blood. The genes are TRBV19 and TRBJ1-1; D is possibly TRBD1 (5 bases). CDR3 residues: CASSSGLSGGEAFF. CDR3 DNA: TGTGCCAGTAGTTCCGGACTCTCCGGGGGTGAAGCTTTCTTT.